These 5 T cell receptor beta chains came from one sample sequenced in a study of blood T cell repertoires in COVID-19. TCRdb's table, derived via immunoSEQ multiplex PCR, lists solely in-frame clones and lacks some. The sample shows about 150,000 clones, more than 85% of them seen only once. The sequenced material came from PBMCs or T cells enriched from blood (not recorded which). These receptors were collected from a woman in her 50s who had recovered from COVID-19.

This sequence joins TRBV7-9 and TRBJ2-3; TRBD2 is a possible D gene (5 bases). CDR1 SEHNR and CDR2 FQNEAQ come from the germline V gene (reference sequence). V lost 4 bases and J 1 base, leaving 15 bases between the germline ends. The CDR3 contains 16 residues. The CDR3 region has the DNA TGTGCCAGCAGCTCTTCCCTAGCCCGAGGCACAGATACGCAGTATTTT. Protein: CASSSSLARGTDTQYF.

The rearrangement links TRBV12-3 or TRBV12-4 to TRBJ2-1; D call uncertain. The CDR3 is made up of 13 amino acids. The V end lost 3 bases, the J end lost 9 bases, and 12 bases lay between the germline ends. Here the CDR3 reads CASSFFLTGEQFF. CDR3 nucleotides: TGTGCCAGCAGTTTTTTCCTAACGGGTGAGCAGTTCTTC.

The chain is built from TRBV5-1 and TRBJ2-1; D gene uncertain. From germline, CDR1 is SGHRS and CDR2 YFSETQ. V dropped 5 bases and J dropped 0 bases, with 21 bases sitting between them. CDR3 size: 18 residues. CDR3 protein: CASRPPFSTSVSYNEQFF. In DNA, the CDR3 is TGCGCCAGCAGACCCCCTTTCTCGACATCCGTCTCCTACAATGAGCAGTTCTTC.

This clone was observed a handful of times. The chain links TRBV3-1 (or the pseudogene TRBV3-2) to TRBJ2-7; D possibly corresponds to TRBD2 (6 bases). The length of the CDR3 is 13 residues. Germline V gene lookup returns CDR1 LGHDT and CDR2 YNNKEL (reference sequence). V gave up 4 bases and J gave up 2 bases, with 9 bases separating them. The CDR3 DNA follows: TGTGCCAGCAGCCCCCGACTAGCCTACGAGCAGTACTTC. Protein sequence: CASSPRLAYEQYF.

The chain carries TRBV5-1 and TRBJ1-3; D possibly corresponds to TRBD1 (5 bases). This CDR3 region has 14 residues. Trimming took 5 bases from V and 8 from J, leaving 17 bases between them. Germline-derived CDR1 and CDR2 are SGHRS and YFSETQ. CDR3 sequence reads: CASRGSTGVDTIYF. In nucleotides, the CDR3 is TGCGCCAGCAGAGGGTCCACGGGGGTAGACACCATATATTTT.